Listed below are T cell receptor beta chains from one sample, sequenced in a study of blood T cell repertoires in COVID-19. Assay: immunoSEQ multiplex PCR; the TCRdb copy retains only in-frame clones and omits some. This repertoire shows about 120,000 clones, roughly 84% found once; its top ten account for around 4.2%. The sample taken for sequencing was PBMCs or T cells enriched from blood (not recorded which). The receptors were sampled from a woman aged 25 to 39 who had recovered from COVID-19. CDR3s include the opening cysteine and the closing phenylalanine or tryptophan. A D gene is named only where the DNA matches it firmly. Not all rows give a size; the values are once, few, many and, for expanded clones, a class.

D | J | length | V | size | CDR3 | DNA
TRBD2 | TRBJ2-3 | 16 | TRBV5-1 | NA | CATSKDGTSGTDTQYF | TGCGCCACCAGCAAAGATGGGACTAGCGGCACAGATACGCAGTATTTT
TRBD1 | TRBJ2-6 | 16 | TRBV5-1 | NA | CASSLQGVTGANVLTF | TGCGCCAGCAGCCTACAGGGGGTAACGGGGGCCAACGTCCTGACTTTC
TRBD1 | TRBJ2-7 | 15 | TRBV19 | NA | CASSAGRGQSNEQYF | TGTGCCAGTAGCGCCGGAAGGGGGCAATCCAACGAGCAGTACTTC
NA | TRBJ2-3 | 14 | TRBV28 | few | CASSPPGGTDTQYF | TGTGCCAGCAGTCCCCCGGGAGGCACAGATACGCAGTATTTT
NA | TRBJ1-3 | 14 | TRBV7-8 | once | CASSLGGAGNTIYF | TGTGCCAGCAGCTTAGGGGGAGCTGGAAACACCATATATTTT
NA | TRBJ2-7 | 14 | TRBV28 | NA | CASSLMALSYEQYF | TGTGCCAGCAGTTTAATGGCTCTCTCCTACGAGCAGTACTTC
TRBD1 | TRBJ1-2 | 15 | TRBV5-1 | NA | CASSWSGTDTYGYTF | TGCGCCAGCAGCTGGTCCGGGACAGACACCTATGGCTACACCTTC
NA | TRBJ2-7 | 14 | TRBV15 | NA | CATSRVGGEHEQYF | TGTGCCACCAGCAGAGTAGGGGGGGAACACGAGCAGTACTTC
TRBD2 | TRBJ2-5 | 17 | TRBV3-1/TRBV3-2 | NA | CASSLGLAGGLQETQYF | TGTGCCAGCAGCCTCGGACTAGCGGGAGGGCTTCAAGAGACCCAGTACTTC
TRBD1 | TRBJ2-4 | 17 | TRBV4-2 | once | CASSQEQGAYGKNIQYF | TGTGCCAGCAGCCAAGAGCAGGGGGCATATGGCAAAAACATTCAGTACTTC
TRBD2 | TRBJ2-1 | 16 | TRBV11-3 | NA | CASSLGGLAGGNEQFF | TGTGCCAGCAGCTTAGGGGGACTAGCGGGAGGTAATGAGCAGTTCTTC
TRBD1 | TRBJ2-2 | 14 | TRBV5-4 | NA | CAISSQGASRELFF | TGTGCCATCAGCAGCCAGGGGGCTTCACGTGAGCTGTTTTTT
TRBD1 | TRBJ1-2 | 16 | TRBV6-2/TRBV6-3 | NA | CASSYSRTGGAYGYTF | TGTGCCAGCAGTTACTCGCGGACAGGGGGCGCCTATGGCTACACCTTC
NA | TRBJ1-1 | 14 | TRBV6-6 | NA | CASSSAAVNTEAFF | TGTGCCAGCAGTTCCGCGGCTGTGAACACTGAAGCTTTCTTT
NA | TRBJ2-7 | 14 | TRBV5-1 | NA | CASRPGTSTYEQYF | TGCGCCAGCAGACCCGGGACTTCCACCTACGAGCAGTACTTC
NA | TRBJ1-1 | 13 | TRBV5-3 | NA | CARSLFGSGEAFF | TGTGCCAGAAGCCTTTTCGGCTCAGGGGAAGCTTTCTTT
TRBD1 | TRBJ1-3 | 18 | TRBV4-1 | few | CASSQEGRGRRVGNTIYF | TGCGCCAGCAGCCAAGAAGGAAGGGGGCGACGGGTGGGAAACACCATATATTTT
NA | TRBJ1-1 | 13 | TRBV5-6 | NA | CASSRGYPNEAFF | TGTGCCAGCTCGCGGGGCTACCCGAATGAAGCTTTCTTT
NA | TRBJ2-2 | 10 | TRBV6-6 | NA | CASGSGELFF | TGTGCCAGTGGGAGCGGGGAGCTGTTTTTT
NA | TRBJ1-4 | 15 | TRBV18 | NA | CASSPWEGRNEKLFF | TGTGCCAGCTCACCATGGGAGGGCCGGAATGAAAAACTGTTTTTT
TRBD1 | TRBJ2-5 | 13 | TRBV7-3 | NA | CASSSGQQETQYF | TGTGCCAGCAGCTCGGGACAGCAAGAGACCCAGTACTTC
NA | TRBJ2-5 | 14 | TRBV11-1 | NA | CASSLASGRETQYF | TGTGCCAGCAGCTTAGCAAGCGGGCGAGAGACCCAGTACTTC
TRBD1 | TRBJ2-7 | 15 | TRBV18 | once | CASSLTTGQIYEQYF | TGTGCCAGCTCTCTAACAACGGGACAGATCTACGAGCAGTACTTC
NA | TRBJ2-7 | 15 | TRBV5-1 | NA | CASSLGHYSSYEQYF | TGCGCCAGCAGCTTGGGCCACTATAGCTCCTACGAGCAGTACTTC
TRBD1 | TRBJ1-5 | 16 | TRBV5-1 | few | CASSLGGQGYNQPQHF | TGCGCCAGCAGCTTGGGGGGACAGGGGTATAATCAGCCCCAGCATTTT
NA | TRBJ1-5 | 14 | TRBV6-2/TRBV6-3 | once | CASSLQGGNQPQHF | TGTGCCAGCAGCCTCCAGGGCGGCAATCAGCCCCAGCATTTT
NA | TRBJ1-1 | 15 | TRBV27 | NA | CASSLSPNRATEAFF | TGTGCCAGCAGTTTATCGCCCAACAGGGCTACTGAAGCTTTCTTT
NA | TRBJ2-1 | 13 | TRBV27 | NA | CASSWRGRHEQFF | TGTGCCAGCAGTTGGAGGGGTCGGCATGAGCAGTTCTTC
NA | TRBJ1-5 | 11 | TRBV7-8 | NA | CASSNREAQHF | TGTGCCAGCAGTAACCGGGAAGCCCAGCATTTT
TRBD1 | TRBJ1-1 | 15 | TRBV5-1 | NA | CASSYRGILNTEAFF | TGCGCCAGCAGCTACAGGGGGATCTTGAACACTGAAGCTTTCTTT
TRBD2 | TRBJ2-7 | 15 | TRBV7-3 | NA | CASRDRLAALYEQYF | TGTGCGTCTCGTGATAGGCTAGCGGCCCTTTACGAGCAGTACTTC
TRBD2 | TRBJ2-7 | 15 | TRBV9 | NA | CASSVGLAGSYEQYF | TGTGCCAGCAGCGTGGGACTAGCGGGGTCCTACGAGCAGTACTTC
TRBD1 | TRBJ1-6 | 15 | TRBV19 | NA | CASSQPTGGNSPLHF | TGTGCCAGTAGTCAACCAACAGGGGGAAATTCACCCCTCCACTTT
NA | TRBJ1-3 | 15 | TRBV5-1 | NA | CASSLDRFSGNTIYF | TGCGCCAGCAGCTTGGATCGGTTCTCTGGAAACACCATATATTTT
TRBD2 | TRBJ2-1 | 14 | TRBV3-1/TRBV3-2 | NA | CASSQSSGYNEQFF | TGTGCCAGCAGCCAGTCTAGCGGATACAATGAGCAGTTCTTC
TRBD1 | TRBJ2-6 | 17 | TRBV18 | NA | CASSPPQGASGANVLTF | TGTGCCAGCTCACCACCGCAGGGGGCTTCTGGGGCCAACGTCCTGACTTTC